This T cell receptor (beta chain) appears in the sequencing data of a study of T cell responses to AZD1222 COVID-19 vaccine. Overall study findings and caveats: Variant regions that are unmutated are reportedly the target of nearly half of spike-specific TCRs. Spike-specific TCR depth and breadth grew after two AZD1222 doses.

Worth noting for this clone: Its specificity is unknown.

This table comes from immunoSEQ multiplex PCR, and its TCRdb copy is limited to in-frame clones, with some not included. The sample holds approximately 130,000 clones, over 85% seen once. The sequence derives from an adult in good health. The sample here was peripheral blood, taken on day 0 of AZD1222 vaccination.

The CDR3 region is CASSHLKTYEQYF. The CDR3 DNA sequence: TGCGCCAGCAGTCATCTCAAGACCTACGAGCAGTACTTC. The V gene is TRBV23-1, the J gene TRBJ2-7; no clear D. TRBV23-1 is assigned to the ORF class and has an uncertain function. This CDR3 spans 13 amino acids. Deletions cut 3 bases from V and 2 bases from J, with 8 bases between.